This TCR beta chain was sequenced in a study of CD4+ T cells in melanoma (dated by TCRdb to between 2021 and 2023). Turning to the overall study: Neoantigen-specific CD4+ T cells in human melanoma were what the study investigated.

Points the paper makes about the study in general: Neoantigen-specific CD4+ T cells in melanoma were reported to have a range of differentiation states. Neoantigen-specific CD4+ T cells were reported to be correlated with the function of CD8+ T cells, macrophages and B cells.

The library was obtained by the immunoSEQ multiplex PCR assay. As stored in TCRdb, this immuneACCESS dataset retains in-frame rearrangements with V and J assigned. A fraction of the clones does not appear; measured against another copy, unresolved V genes explain less than half of the discrepancy, and the remainder lacks a known reason. This sample is represented by some 16,000 clones; more than 70% of them were singletons. The top ten clonotypes cover approximately 12% of the sample. Comments on this clone: The antigen this receptor binds is unknown. The record has no base qualities; no much larger clone is one base away.

As encoded in the germline V gene, CDR1 is SGHTA while CDR2 is FQGNSA. The trim is 1 base for V and 5 bases for J, with a gap of 15 bases between the germline ends. The CDR3 starts with the cysteine, ends with the phenylalanine, and has 16 residues. Just CDR3 DNA is preserved here, 48 bases in frame from base 1. Donors were patients with melanoma. The rearranged chain carries TRBV7-2 and TRBJ1-3; the D gene is unclear. The sequence derives from a human donor with melanoma. Sequenced sample: cells from a culture (not recorded whether cultured in vitro). The sequenced DNA: TGTGCCAGCAGCTTAGGAAAAGGACGGTTGCGAAACACCATATATTTT. Its protein is CASSLGKGRLRNTIYF.